This TCR beta chain was recorded in a study of vaccination and CD4 T cells after COVID-19. Treatment of the sample: roughly 10-day PBMC culture with coronavirus spike peptide pools or control peptides (ViraFEST assay). Worth noting for this clonotype: Its antigen is undetermined.

CDR3 size: 17 residues. Germline assignment: CDR1 LNHDA and CDR2 SQIVND (reference sequence). Trimming took 10 bases from V and 8 from J; bases not matched to a gene: 17. Sequencing of DNA taken from cultured CD4+ T cells relied on the Oncomine TCR Beta short-read assay. TCRdb reprocessed the PCR reads via MiXCR and lists one record per CDR3 protein. This sample has 20,000 to 25,000 distinct CDR3 sequences, with more than 40% found just once. Sequenced: CD4+ T cells from blood, cultured in vitro. This chain connects TRBV19 to TRBJ2-1; 13 nucleotides agree with TRBD2. This receptor was obtained from a human donor who had recovered from COVID-19. The CDR3 DNA sequence: TGTGCCACCAGACCCGGGACTAGCGGGAAGTTAGGGGATGAGCAGTTCTTC. It yields the protein CATRPGTSGKLGDEQFF.